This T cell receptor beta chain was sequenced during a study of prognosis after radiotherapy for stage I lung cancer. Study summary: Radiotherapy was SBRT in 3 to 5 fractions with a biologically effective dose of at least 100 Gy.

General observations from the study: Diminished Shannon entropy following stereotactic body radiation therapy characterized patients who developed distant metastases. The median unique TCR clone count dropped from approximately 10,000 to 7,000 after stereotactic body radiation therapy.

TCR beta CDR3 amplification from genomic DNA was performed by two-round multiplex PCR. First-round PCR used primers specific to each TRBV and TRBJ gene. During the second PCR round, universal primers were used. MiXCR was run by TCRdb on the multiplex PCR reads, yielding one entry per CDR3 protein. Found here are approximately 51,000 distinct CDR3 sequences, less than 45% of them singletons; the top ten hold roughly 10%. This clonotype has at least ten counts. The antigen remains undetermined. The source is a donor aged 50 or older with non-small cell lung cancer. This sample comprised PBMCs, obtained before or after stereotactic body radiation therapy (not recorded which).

The CDR3 spells CASSRYTEAFF. In DNA, the CDR3 is TGTGCCAGCAGCCGATACACTGAAGCTTTCTTT. The rearrangement uses TRBV27 and TRBJ1-1; D is uncertain. The CDR3 sequence is 11 residues long. V shed 6 bases and J shed 3 bases, with 5 bases lying between them. Looked up from germline, CDR1 is MNHEY and CDR2 is SMNVEV (reference sequence).